These 15 T cell receptor beta chains originate from one sample sequenced in a study of glioma-infiltrating T cells. TCR alpha and beta CDR3 regions were amplified from RNA using iRepertoire nested multiplex PCR. TCRdb recomputed calls from the multiplex PCR reads with MiXCR, one row per CDR3 protein. The sample lists 85,000 to 110,000 distinct CDR3 sequences, 29% occurring once. Sequencing used glioma tissue, nonneoplastic brain tissue, or PBMCs (not recorded which). All receptors derive from a human donor with low-grade glioma or glioblastoma, undergoing nonglioma brain surgery, or in good health (not recorded which).

This clonotype was picked up many times. This sequence joins TRBV3-1 and TRBJ2-1, with 11 bases fitting TRBD2. This CDR3 contains 18 residues. The V and J ends lost 6 bases and 1 base, in that order; junction bases with no gene match: 11. The germline CDR1 and CDR2 sequences are LGHDT and YNNKEL (reference sequence). The CDR3 DNA reads TGTGCCAGCAGTTCTACTAGCGGGGGCGTTAGTTCCTACAATGAGCAGTTCTTC. Protein sequence: CASSSTSGGVSSYNEQFF.

In regard to this clonotype: It is likely a read error, because the conserved phenylalanine at the end of the CDR3 is missing. The V gene is TRBV5-1, the J gene TRBJ2-7; possibly TRBD1 for D (6 bases). Trimming took off 5 bases at V and 7 bases at J, with 16 bases between the two ends. The CDR3 totals 13 residues. CDR1 is SGHRS and CDR2 is YFSETQ in the germline V gene. The CDR3 bases are TGCGCCAGCAGTCCGGACAGCCTTATTGAGCAGTACCTC. It translates to CASSPDSLIEQYL.

V gene TRBV19 combines with J gene TRBJ2-5; D may correspond to TRBD1 or TRBD2 (6 bases each). This CDR3 region has 15 residues. Trimming cost V 7 bases and J 4 bases, with 19 bases left between them. Germline loops: CDR1 LNHDA, CDR2 SQIVND (reference sequence). The CDR3 loop reads CASTLGGGPRETQYF. The DNA for the CDR3 is TGTGCCAGTACTCTAGGAGGGGGGCCGCGAGAGACCCAGTACTTC.

This clonotype has at least ten counts. The V and J genes are TRBV7-2 and TRBJ2-7, with D perhaps TRBD2 (5 bases). Germline values: CDR1 SGHTA, CDR2 FQGNSA. Between the trimmed V and J ends, which lost 4 bases and 4 bases, there was a span of 14 bases. The CDR3 is 14 amino acids. CDR3 amino acids: CASSWTSEPYEQYF. Written as DNA, the CDR3 is TGTGCCAGCAGCTGGACTTCTGAGCCGTACGAGCAGTACTTC.

The rearrangement uses TRBV2 and TRBJ1-5; D not certain. Per germline, CDR1 SNHLY and CDR2 FYNNEI. This CDR3 has 15 amino acids. V gave up 2 bases and J gave up 0 bases, with 8 bases separating them. This chain's CDR3 is CASSEWSYSNQPQHF. CDR3 nucleotide sequence: TGTGCCAGCAGTGAATGGTCTTATAGCAATCAGCCCCAGCATTTT.

This clonotype was seen many times. V is TRBV28 and J is TRBJ1-2; no clear D. Germline-derived CDR1 and CDR2 are MDHEN and SYDVKM. The CDR3 contains 15 residues. V lost 3 bases and J 6 bases, leaving 17 bases between the germline ends. CDR3 in DNA: TGTGCCAGCAGTTTGGGCGGAGAAGGGTTGAATGGCTACACCTTC. It is translated as CASSLGGEGLNGYTF.

This clonotype was observed a handful of times. Here the CDR3 DNA reads TGCAGCGTTAAGATACAGGGAGGGGTGAACTATGGCTACACCTTC. Protein sequence: CSVKIQGGVNYGYTF. V is TRBV29-1 and J is TRBJ1-2, with D perhaps TRBD1 (6 bases). This CDR3 is 15 amino acids long. V was clipped by 5 bases and J by 2 bases, with 18 bases between them. Germline CDR1 SQVTM, CDR2 ANQGSEA.

This clonotype has a count of ten or more. This chain joins TRBV4-2 and TRBJ2-3, with TRBD2 matching 10 bases. CDR1 is LGHNA and CDR2 is YNFKEQ in the germline V gene. The V segment lost 1 base and the J segment 5 bases; nucleotides outside the gene matches: 12. The CDR3 loop spans 18 amino acids. CDR3 amino acids: CASSQAGYSGGAEDTQYF. CDR3 in DNA: TGTGCCAGCAGCCAAGCTGGGTACAGCGGGGGGGCAGAAGATACGCAGTATTTT.

This clonotype has at least ten counts. The chain is built from TRBV6-2 or TRBV6-3 and TRBJ2-2, with no clear D. Deletions cut 2 bases from V and 6 bases from J, with 4 bases between. In germline, CDR1 is MNHEY, CDR2 SVGEGT. The CDR3 consists of 12 residues. CDR3 in amino acids: CASSYLAGELFF. The CDR3 DNA sequence: TGTGCCAGCAGTTACCTCGCCGGGGAGCTGTTTTTT.

This clonotype appeared a single time. A much larger clone lies one base from this, so it may be a read error. The chain is built from TRBV6-1 and TRBJ2-5; D is perhaps TRBD1 (6 bases). V was trimmed by 8 bases and J by 4 bases, leaving 11 bases between them. The CDR3 runs 12 residues. Germline V gene data show CDR1 as MNHNS and CDR2 as SASEGT. The CDR3 sequence: CASSKGVETQYF. The CDR3 DNA reads as TGTGCCAGCTCCAAGGGGGTAGAGACCCAGTACTTC.

The gene calls are TRBV28 and TRBJ1-1; D is undetermined. The length of the CDR3 is 13 residues. Trimming left V 8 bases short and J 0 bases short, with 10 bases between. Germline V CDR1 and CDR2: MDHEN, SYDVKM. In DNA, the CDR3 is TGTGCCAGCGGTCAGAGTATGAACACTGAAGCTTTCTTT. Its translation is CASGQSMNTEAFF. Full variable domain (rest looked up from reference TRBV28 and TRBJ1-1): DVKVTQSSRYLVKRTGEKVFLECVQDMDHENMFWYRQDPGLGLRLIYFSYDVKMKEKGDIPEGYSVSREKKERFSLILESASTNQTSMYLCASGQSMNTEAFFGQGTRLTVV.

Comment on this clonotype: This may come from a read error, since a much larger clone is one base off. The V gene is TRBV6-2 or TRBV6-3, the J gene TRBJ1-4; tentatively, D is TRBD1 (5 bases). CDR3 length: 14 amino acids. From germline, CDR1 is MNHEY and CDR2 SVGEGT. Trimming removed 5 bases at V and 1 base at J, with 8 bases between. CDR3 in amino acids: CASSRGRTNEKLFF. The CDR3 DNA follows: TGTGCCAGCAGTCGGGGCAGAACTAATGAAAAACTGTTTTTT.

Concerning this clonotype: A single base separates this from a much larger clone, so it may be a read error. The chain links TRBV6-5 to TRBJ1-6; 11 nucleotides match TRBD1. Germline CDR1 MNHEY, CDR2 SVGAGI. This CDR3 is built from 15 residues. CDR3 DNA sequence: TGTGTCAGCAGTAGAGGGGACAGGGGGGATTCACCCCTCCACTTT. Its protein product is CVSSRGDRGDSPLHF.

This clonotype has at least ten counts. The J gene is TRBJ1-1, the V gene TRBV20-1, with D hard to call. This CDR3 spans 14 amino acids. Germline assignment: CDR1 DFQATT and CDR2 SNEGSKA (reference sequence). V shed 2 bases and J shed 1 base, with 11 bases lying between them. Here the CDR3 reads CSARSGSWNTEAFF. Written as DNA, the CDR3 is TGCAGTGCTAGATCTGGATCTTGGAACACTGAAGCTTTCTTT.

V and J are TRBV6-6 and TRBJ2-6; 8 nucleotides align to TRBD1. The germline V gene encodes CDR1 MNHNY and CDR2 SVGAGI (reference sequence). J was trimmed by 0 bases and V by 7 bases; bases with no gene match: 8. The length of the CDR3 is 17 residues. CDR3 residues: CASKADRGYSGANVLTF. CDR3 nucleotides: TGTGCCAGCAAGGCAGACAGGGGATACTCTGGGGCCAACGTCCTGACTTTC.